This T cell receptor (beta chain) was sequenced for a study of blood T cell repertoires in COVID-19. Study as a whole: Samples came from the United States, Italy and Spain, spanning acute and convalescent COVID-19. T cells, B-cell-depleted T cells, or PBMCs supplied cDNA or gDNA.

Those enrolled in Seattle joined during active infection and were followed longitudinally afterward. The CDR3 sequence is 15 residues long. After removal of 2 bases from V and 3 bases from J, the junction contained 6 bases not matched to a gene. Original data processing: The authors estimated nucleated cell counts from reference gene primer amplification. Generated by immunoSEQ multiplex PCR, the TCRdb table keeps only in-frame clones and is missing some. The V and J calls and the clone size are those of that table, but D and trimming were determined from the DNA. The sample yields approximately 96,000 clones, around 90% seen once.

This receptor was identified in a human donor with COVID-19, enrolled during active disease. The donor label of this sample is uncertain. The chain carries TRBV5-3 and TRBJ1-1, with 8 positions matching TRBD1. TRBV5-3 is recorded as an ORF, its role being uncertain. The source material was peripheral blood. CDR3 in amino acids: CARSFKIQGDTEAFF. The CDR3 DNA follows: TGTGCCAGAAGCTTCAAAATACAGGGGGACACTGAAGCTTTCTTT.